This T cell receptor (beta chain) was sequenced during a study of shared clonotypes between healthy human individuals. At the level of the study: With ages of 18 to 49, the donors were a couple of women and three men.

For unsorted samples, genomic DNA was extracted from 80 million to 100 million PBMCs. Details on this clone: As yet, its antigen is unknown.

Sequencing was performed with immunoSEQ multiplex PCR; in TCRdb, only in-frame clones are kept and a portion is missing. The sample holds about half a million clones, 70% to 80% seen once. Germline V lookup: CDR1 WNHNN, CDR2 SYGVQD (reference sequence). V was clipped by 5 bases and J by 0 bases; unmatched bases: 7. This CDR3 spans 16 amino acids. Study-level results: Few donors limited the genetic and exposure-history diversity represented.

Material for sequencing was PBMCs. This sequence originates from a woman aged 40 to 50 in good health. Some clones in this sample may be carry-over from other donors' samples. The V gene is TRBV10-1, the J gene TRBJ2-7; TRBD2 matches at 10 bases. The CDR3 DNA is TGCGCCAGCAGTCCCACCGGGACTAGCGACTCCTACGAGCAGTACTTC. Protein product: CASSPTGTSDSYEQYF.